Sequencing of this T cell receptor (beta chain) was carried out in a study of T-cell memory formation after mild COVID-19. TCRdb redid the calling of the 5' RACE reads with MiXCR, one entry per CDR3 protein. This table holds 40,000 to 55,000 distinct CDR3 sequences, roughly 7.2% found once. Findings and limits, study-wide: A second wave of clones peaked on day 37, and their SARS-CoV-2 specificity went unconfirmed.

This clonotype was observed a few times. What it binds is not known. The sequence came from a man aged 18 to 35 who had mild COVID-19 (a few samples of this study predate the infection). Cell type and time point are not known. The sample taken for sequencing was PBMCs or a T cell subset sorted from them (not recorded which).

The CDR3 loop is CASSRRRLHYNEQFF. In DNA, the CDR3 is TGTGCCAGCTCCCGGAGGAGACTCCACTACAATGAGCAGTTCTTC. This chain uses TRBV12-3 or TRBV12-4 with TRBJ2-1, with D possibly being TRBD2 (5 bases). CDR3 length: 15 residues. V was shortened by 8 bases and J by 3 bases, with 17 bases between the two germline ends.